This TCR beta chain was documented in a study of blood T cells in healthy people across ages. Regarding the study as a whole: Nothing was known about donor CMV status, and this possibly confounded expanded clonotype changes.

A few counts support this clonotype. The antigen is unknown. The CDR3 is 14 amino acids. V gave up 6 bases and J gave up 8 bases, with 22 bases separating them. The germline gives CDR1 DFQATT, CDR2 SNEGSKA (reference sequence). Researchers report isolating at least 6.5 million PBMCs per sample. Primers used in a second PCR of about 6 to 11 cycles were a sample-barcoded 5' primer and a J-beta primer mix. One entry per CDR3 protein, called by TCRdb with MiXCR from the 5' RACE reads. Of under 1,000,000 distinct CDR3 sequences detected, approximately 35% appear once; the ten largest clones hold 10% to 15%.

V gene TRBV20-1 combines with J gene TRBJ1-2, with a possible D match to TRBD1 (6 bases). Sample: blood. The receptor comes from a young man in good health. The CDR3 bases are TGCAGTGCCGCGCCGGGGGGGCAGGGATACGGCTACACCTTC. Translation: CSAAPGGQGYGYTF.